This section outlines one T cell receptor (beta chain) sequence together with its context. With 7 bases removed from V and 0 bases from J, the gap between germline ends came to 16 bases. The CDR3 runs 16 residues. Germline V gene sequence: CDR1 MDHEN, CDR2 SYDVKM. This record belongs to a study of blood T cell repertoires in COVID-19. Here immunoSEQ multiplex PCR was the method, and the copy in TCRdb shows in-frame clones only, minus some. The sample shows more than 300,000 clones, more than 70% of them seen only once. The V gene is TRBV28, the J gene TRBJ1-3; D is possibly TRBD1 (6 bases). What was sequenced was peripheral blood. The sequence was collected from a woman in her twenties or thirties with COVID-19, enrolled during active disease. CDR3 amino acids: CASTVTGSRSGNTIYF. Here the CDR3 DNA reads TGTGCCAGCACCGTAACAGGGTCTCGCTCTGGAAACACCATATATTTT. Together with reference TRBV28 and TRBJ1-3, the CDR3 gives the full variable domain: DVKVTQSSRYLVKRTGEKVFLECVQDMDHENMFWYRQDPGLGLRLIYFSYDVKMKEKGDIPEGYSVSREKKERFSLILESASTNQTSMYLCASTVTGSRSGNTIYFGEGSWLTVV.